This TCR beta chain was obtained from a study of cytomegalovirus exposure and HLA in healthy donors. The trim removed 7 bases at V and 8 bases at J, leaving 8 bases unmatched. CDR3 length: 13 residues. Germline CDR1 is MGHDK and CDR2 is SYGVNS. 13 Jbeta primers and 60 Vbeta primers were used for the PCR. Clones were sequenced by immunoSEQ multiplex PCR, and TCRdb holds only the in-frame ones, with some missing. The sample has some 210,000 clones, almost 80% seen once; the top ten hold around 4%. Sequencing was performed on PBMCs. This clonotype was sampled from a male donor in good health and CMV-seronegative. The chain has TRBV25-1 and TRBJ1-1, with 9 nucleotides matching TRBD1. The CDR3 DNA follows: TGTGCCAGCACAAAGGGGACAGGGACCGAAGCTTTCTTT. Translation gives CASTKGTGTEAFF. The entire variable domain, with the rest obtained from reference TRBV25-1 and TRBJ1-1, is as follows: EADIYQTPRYLVIGTGKKITLECSQTMGHDKMYWYQQDPGMELHLIHYSYGVNSTEKGDLSSESTVSRIRTEHFPLTLESARPSHTSQYLCASTKGTGTEAFFGQGTRLTVV.